This T cell receptor (beta chain) was sequenced for a study of T cell responses to AZD1222 COVID-19 vaccine. Findings and limits, study-wide: Mostly white British, mostly female donors; authors suggested clonal diversity may be underestimated. Seropositive AZD1222 recipients at baseline numbered only five or six.

The CDR3 has 18 amino acids. V lost 0 bases, J lost 3 bases, and 21 bases lay in between. A word on this clone: Its antigen remains unidentified.

Libraries were prepared by immunoSEQ multiplex PCR; TCRdb keeps only in-frame clonotypes and omits some of them. This sample has about 120,000 clones; 85% to 90% occur once, and the top ten carry around 3.8%. The chain links TRBV23-1 to TRBJ2-7; D assignment may be TRBD1 or TRBD2 (5 bases each). TRBV23-1 is annotated as an ORF whose role is uncertain. Sequenced here: peripheral blood, sampled 28 days after the second AZD1222 dose. This receptor was identified in an adult who received the AZD1222 COVID-19 vaccine. CDR3 residues: CASSQSENFTGGLYEQYF. The CDR3 nucleotides are TGCGCCAGCAGTCAATCGGAGAATTTCACAGGAGGCCTCTACGAGCAGTACTTC.